The T cell receptor (beta chain) described here comes from a study of cytomegalovirus exposure and HLA in healthy donors. Overall study findings and caveats: Analyses of presence/absence relied on an assumption of roughly uniform sequencing depth across donors.

A single count supports this clone. What it recognizes is unknown. V gave up 3 bases and J gave up 2 bases, with 7 bases separating them. The germline V gene has CDR1 SGHDT and CDR2 YYEEEE. The CDR3 has 13 amino acids. PCR involved 60 Vbeta and 13 Jbeta primers. Clones were sequenced by immunoSEQ multiplex PCR, and TCRdb holds only the in-frame ones, with some missing. The sample contains under 200,000 clones, roughly 76% of which appear only once. The chain joins TRBV5-6 to TRBJ2-3; D not resolved. The receptor was derived from a woman between 45 and 65 years old in good health and CMV-seronegative. Sequenced sample: PBMCs. This CDR3 reads CASSSRLTDTQYF. The CDR3 nucleotides are TGTGCCAGCAGCTCCAGACTCACAGATACGCAGTATTTT.